One sample yielded the 16 T cell receptor beta chains listed below, sequenced in a study of blood T cell repertoires in COVID-19. The data were produced by immunoSEQ multiplex PCR, yet TCRdb's version contains in-frame clones alone and is incomplete. The table records 200,000 to 300,000 clones, around 80% of them present only once. The sample comprised peripheral blood. The receptors come from a man aged 60-69 years with acute or convalescent COVID-19.

This clone occurred a few times. The chain has TRBV6-5 and TRBJ1-6; tentative D call: TRBD1 (5 bases). The CDR3 has 15 residues. Between the trimmed V and J ends, which lost 6 bases and 8 bases, there was a span of 17 bases. In germline, CDR1 is MNHEY, CDR2 SVGAGI. Here the CDR3 reads CASSRLRAGDSPLHF. CDR3 nucleotides: TGTGCCAGCAGCCGTCTCAGGGCGGGGGATTCACCCCTCCACTTT.

The V call is TRBV3-1 (or the pseudogene TRBV3-2), the J call TRBJ2-7; D unresolved. Looked up from germline, CDR1 is LGHDT and CDR2 is YNNKEL (reference sequence). V was pared by 0 bases and J by 2 bases, with 8 bases between. The CDR3 extends over 14 amino acids. CDR3 protein: CASSQDVRAYEQYF. CDR3 nucleotide sequence: TGTGCCAGCAGCCAAGACGTCCGCGCCTACGAGCAGTACTTC.

The CDR3 sequence is CAWSPTGRSYEQYF. Written as DNA, the CDR3 is TGTGCCTGGTCACCGACAGGGAGGTCCTACGAGCAGTACTTC. The chain is built from TRBV30 and TRBJ2-7; a possible D gene is TRBD1 (7 bases). The V gene lost 5 bases and the J gene lost 1 base, with 15 bases spanning the gap. CDR3 length: 14 amino acids. CDR1 is GTSNPN, CDR2 SVGIG, per germline (reference sequence).

CDR3 DNA sequence: TGCAGCGTCTCTGGACAATGGAACACTGAAGCTTTCTTT. This sequence encodes CSVSGQWNTEAFF. The rearrangement uses TRBV29-1 and TRBJ1-1; TRBD1 is a possible D gene (5 bases). The CDR3 length is 13 residues. Germline CDR1 SQVTM, CDR2 ANQGSEA. V was pared by 6 bases and J by 1 base, with 12 bases between.

Only a few counts were recorded for this clone. In the same sample, other DNA sequences code for this CDR3. This rearrangement joins TRBV5-4 to TRBJ1-3; the match to TRBD1 covers 7 bases. This CDR3 has 15 amino acids. V was clipped by 0 bases and J by 4 bases; unmatched bases: 4. Germline assignment: CDR1 SGHNT and CDR2 YYREEE (reference sequence). CDR3 loop: CASSLEQGQGNTIYF. The CDR3 DNA is TGTGCCAGCAGCTTGGAACAGGGGCAAGGAAACACCATATATTTT.

The CDR3 loop is CASSPRPPLAGETDTQYF. DNA for the CDR3: TGTGCCAGCAGCCCGCGTCCCCCTCTAGCGGGAGAAACAGATACGCAGTATTTT. The chain combines TRBV7-2 with TRBJ2-3; 10 nucleotides agree with TRBD2. CDR1 is SGHTA, CDR2 FQGNSA, per germline. V shed 5 bases and J 3 bases; nucleotides not matched to a gene: 14. CDR3 length equals 18 residues.

The J gene is TRBJ1-2, the V gene TRBV7-9; 9 bases fit TRBD1. The junction had 4 bases not matched to a gene; V was cut back by 2 bases and J by 0 bases. The CDR3 runs 16 residues. Per the germline V gene, CDR1 is SEHNR and CDR2 is FQNEAQ (reference sequence). The CDR3 protein is CASSLSGQGTNYGYTF. CDR3 coding DNA: TGTGCCAGCAGCTTATCGGGACAGGGAACTAACTATGGCTACACCTTC.

The chain joins TRBV2 to TRBJ1-2; no reliable D call. Germline-derived CDR1 and CDR2 are SNHLY and FYNNEI. This CDR3 region has 17 residues. V gave up 5 bases and J gave up 6 bases, with 25 bases separating them. CDR3 coding DNA: TGTGCCAGCAGTCCAAGATCCCCCCCGGTTCGCGGTGATGGCTACACCTTC. Translated: CASSPRSPPVRGDGYTF.

V usage is TRBV3-1 (or the pseudogene TRBV3-2) and J usage is TRBJ2-7, with 8 bases that match TRBD1. V lost 1 base, J lost 4 bases, and 6 bases stayed unmatched. Per germline, CDR1 LGHDT and CDR2 YNNKEL (reference sequence). The CDR3 totals 15 residues. As DNA, the CDR3 is TGTGCCAGCAGCCAAGCCCAGGGGGCGGCTTACGAGCAGTACTTC. Its protein product is CASSQAQGAAYEQYF.

The chain recombines TRBV7-3 with TRBJ2-7; D ambiguous. Trimming took 5 bases from V and 3 from J, leaving 11 bases between them. This CDR3 comprises 13 residues. CDR1 is SGHTA and CDR2 is FQGTGA in the germline V gene. The CDR3 region has the DNA TGTGCCAGCAGCACCCAGCCAGGCTACGAGCAGTACTTC. Protein sequence: CASSTQPGYEQYF. Variable domain in full (rest from reference TRBV7-3 and TRBJ2-7): GAGVSQTPSNKVTEKGKYVELRCDPISGHTALYWYRQSLGQGPEFLIYFQGTGAADDSGLPNDRFFAVRPEGSVSTLKIQRTERGDSAVYLCASSTQPGYEQYFGPGTRLTVT.

This clone is a singleton in its sample. V gene TRBV13 combines with J gene TRBJ2-1; the match to TRBD2 covers 12 bases. The trim removed 5 bases at V and 5 bases at J, leaving 4 bases unmatched. This CDR3 has 15 amino acids. Germline V gene lookup returns CDR1 PRHDT and CDR2 FYEKMQ (reference sequence). In DNA, the CDR3 is TGTGCCAGCAGCGGACTAGCGGGAAATAACAATGAGCAGTTCTTC. Encoded protein: CASSGLAGNNNEQFF.

The genes are TRBV11-2 and TRBJ1-4; 10 nucleotides line up with TRBD1. The CDR3 is made up of 15 amino acids. J lost 6 bases, V lost 5 bases, and 6 bases had no gene match. CDR1 SGHAT and CDR2 FQNNGV come from the germline V gene. The CDR3 sequence is CASSDRTGGDEKLFF. As DNA, the CDR3 is TGTGCCAGCAGCGACCGGACAGGGGGAGATGAAAAACTGTTTTTT.

J is TRBJ1-2 and V is TRBV3-1 (or the pseudogene TRBV3-2); D uncertain. V was trimmed by 4 bases and J by 7 bases, leaving 7 bases between them. Germline-derived CDR1 and CDR2 are LGHDT and YNNKEL (reference sequence). The CDR3 totals 11 residues. CDR3 region: CASSRAGGYTF. The CDR3 coding sequence is TGTGCCAGCAGCCGGGCGGGTGGCTACACCTTC.

This clone was picked up one time. J is TRBJ1-6 and V is TRBV9; the match to TRBD1 covers 9 bases. This CDR3 has 15 residues. The V and J ends lost 3 bases and 3 bases, in that order; junction bases with no gene match: 1. CDR1 and CDR2 (germline): SGDLS, YYNGEE. CDR3 protein: CASSAGQGYNSPLHF. Here the CDR3 DNA reads TGTGCCAGCAGCGCGGGACAGGGCTATAATTCACCCCTCCACTTT.

This CDR3 is CASSIDSGGLGNEQFF. CDR3 bases: TGTGCCAGTAGTATAGATAGCGGGGGCTTGGGCAATGAGCAGTTCTTC. This chain links TRBV19 with TRBJ2-1; 9 bases map to TRBD2. CDR1 is LNHDA, CDR2 SQIVND, per germline (reference sequence). The V and J ends lost 0 bases and 6 bases, in that order; junction bases with no gene match: 6. The CDR3 length is 16 residues.

This clone was counted once. The chain couples TRBV18 to TRBJ2-5; 9 bases line up with TRBD2. The V gene end was trimmed by 4 bases and the J gene end by 2 bases; junction bases not matched to a gene: 8. Per germline, CDR1 KGHSH and CDR2 LQKENI. The CDR3 is 16 residues long. The CDR3 DNA reads as TGTGCCAGCTCACGAGGTACTAGCGGGTCGCAAGAGACCCAGTACTTC. Amino acid sequence: CASSRGTSGSQETQYF.